This T cell receptor beta chain was sequenced during a study of intratumoral heterogeneity in liver cancer. Repertoires were generated with immunoSEQ multiplex PCR, while TCRdb's copy carries only in-frame clones and drops some. Among tens of thousands of clones listed, 73% were seen once. Before surgical resection, these early-stage hepatocellular carcinoma patients received no treatment. This CDR3 contains 16 residues. In germline, CDR1 is SGHRS, CDR2 YFSETQ. V shed 0 bases and J shed 3 bases, with 14 bases lying between them. Overall study results and limits: Tumor-infiltrating lymphocytes were acknowledged as under-represented in the sampling.

The sample holds one count of this clone. What it binds is not known. Sample: tumor-adjacent normal tissue, taken before any cancer treatment. This sequence joins TRBV5-1 and TRBJ2-3, with D perhaps TRBD2 (8 bases). The TCR sequence derives from a woman between 70 and 85 years old with hepatocellular carcinoma. The CDR3 spells CASSLAGGGYTDTQYF. As DNA, the CDR3 is TGCGCCAGCAGCTTGGCGGGAGGGGGCTATACAGATACGCAGTATTTT. The variable domain in full, with the rest retrieved from reference TRBV5-1 and TRBJ2-3, is KAGVTQTPRYLIKTRGQQVTLSCSPISGHRSVSWYQQTPGQGLQFLFEYFSETQRNKGNFPGRFSGRQFSNSRSEMNVSTLELGDSALYLCASSLAGGGYTDTQYFGPGTRLTVL.